Below, 5 T cell receptor beta chains from the same sample are listed, as sequenced in a study of control samples from healthy donors and cancer patients. TCRdb's table, derived via immunoSEQ multiplex PCR, lists solely in-frame clones and lacks some. The sample consists of approximately 37,000 clones, more than 85% of them appearing once. The sequencing sample was made of blood. The receptors derive from a woman between 45 and 60 years old in good health.

This clone appeared a single time. V is TRBV6-2 or TRBV6-3 and J is TRBJ2-5; D gene uncertain. The V and J ends lost 5 bases and 5 bases respectively, with 18 bases between them. There are 15 residues in the CDR3. The germline gives CDR1 MNHEY, CDR2 SVGEGT. The CDR3 sequence is CASSPRLLASETQYF. DNA of the CDR3: TGTGCCAGCAGTCCCCGACTCCTCGCTTCGGAGACCCAGTACTTC.

The genes are TRBV6-5 and TRBJ1-1; tentatively, D is TRBD1 (6 bases). This CDR3 has 15 residues. Trimming pared 5 bases from V and 4 bases from J, leaving 17 bases between. CDR1 and CDR2 (germline): MNHEY, SVGAGI. CDR3 amino acids: CASSQSARGATEAFF. CDR3 coding DNA: TGTGCCAGCAGTCAAAGTGCCCGGGGGGCCACTGAAGCTTTCTTT.

This clone was recorded once. The chain couples TRBV18 to TRBJ2-2; 7 bases align to TRBD2. The V and J ends lost 2 bases and 5 bases, in that order; junction bases with no gene match: 8. The CDR3 is 16 amino acids. Germline CDR1 KGHSH, CDR2 LQKENI. The chain's CDR3 is CASSPRLSGGTGELFF. As DNA, the CDR3 is TGTGCCAGCTCACCAAGGTTGTCGGGGGGAACCGGGGAGCTGTTTTTT.

The chain has TRBV14 and TRBJ1-4, with 7 bases lining up with TRBD1. CDR1 and CDR2 (germline): SGHDN, FVKESK. The CDR3 contains 12 residues. Losses at the gene ends were 11 bases for V and 8 bases for J; bases not matched to a gene: 8. CDR3 in DNA: TGTGCCCTACGTAGGGGGCGCGAAAAACTGTTTTTT. This sequence encodes CALRRGREKLFF.

This chain uses TRBV19 with TRBJ1-3; the D is unclear. Germline-derived CDR1 and CDR2 are LNHDA and SQIVND (reference sequence). The CDR3 spans 16 residues. Trimming took off 3 bases at V and 0 bases at J, with 12 bases between the two ends. As DNA, the CDR3 is TGTGCCAGTAGTATTAGCCTCCTGAGCTCTGGAAACACCATATATTTT. As protein: CASSISLLSSGNTIYF. Filled out from reference TRBV19 and TRBJ1-3, the complete variable domain reads DGGITQSPKYLFRKEGQNVTLSCEQNLNHDAMYWYRQDPGQGLRLIYYSQIVNDFQKGDIAEGYSVSREKKESFPLTVTSAQKNPTAFYLCASSISLLSSGNTIYFGEGSWLTVV.